This T cell receptor (beta chain) was identified in a study of cytomegalovirus exposure and HLA in healthy donors. PCR amplification relied on 60 Vbeta primers (plus 13 Jbeta primers). Repertoires were generated with immunoSEQ multiplex PCR, while TCRdb's copy carries only in-frame clones and drops some. Among over 100,000 clones listed, roughly 68% were seen once. The germline V gene encodes CDR1 SGHRS and CDR2 YFSETQ. Trimming removed 3 bases at V and 0 bases at J, with 13 bases between. The CDR3 spans 16 residues. This chain connects TRBV5-1 to TRBJ2-1; the D is unclear. This sequence was found in a man aged 25 to 45 in good health and CMV-seropositive. Sequencing used PBMCs. The CDR3 here is CASSSPSESSYNEQFF. The CDR3, as DNA: TGCGCCAGCAGCTCCCCCTCTGAGAGCTCCTACAATGAGCAGTTCTTC.